These T cell receptor beta chains were read from a single sample in a study of T cells in Graves' hyperthyroidism and ophthalmopathy. TCRdb fed the multiplex PCR reads into MiXCR, producing one record per CDR3 protein. This table holds fewer than 700,000 distinct CDR3 sequences, 15% to 20% found once. Sequenced material: blood. The receptors originated from a woman aged 25-40 years with Graves' hyperthyroidism. Both conserved end residues are part of each CDR3. A D gene is named only where the DNA matches it firmly. Expanded clones are given a class, and other clones once, few, many or no size at all.

v_call	d_call	clone_size	j_call	cdr3_nt	cdr3_aa
TRBV9	.	.	TRBJ2-3	TGTGCCAGCACAGAAGCGGACTACACAGATACGCAGTATTTT	CASTEADYTDTQYF
TRBV9	TRBD1	few	TRBJ2-1	TGTGCCAGCAGCGTAGGAGGCAGGGGGTCCTTCAATGAGCAGTTCTTC	CASSVGGRGSFNEQFF
TRBV7-9	.	many	TRBJ2-1	TGTGCCAGCAGCTTCCAGAGCTCCTACAATGAGCAGTTCTTC	CASSFQSSYNEQFF
TRBV6-1	.	few	TRBJ1-5	TGTGCCAGCACCCAGACCTTAGTCGCCTATAGCAATCAGCCCCAGCATTTT	CASTQTLVAYSNQPQHF
TRBV20-1	TRBD1	.	TRBJ2-7	TGCAGTGCTAGACTACAGGGGGCCGGGCAGTACTTC	CSARLQGAGQYF
TRBV3-1	.	.	TRBJ1-5	TGTGCCAGCAGCCAAGATTTGGGGGGGGGTCAGCCCCAGCATTTT	CASSQDLGGGQPQHF
TRBV5-1	.	.	TRBJ1-3	TGCGCCAGCAGTGTTACGGGAAACACCATATATTTT	CASSVTGNTIYF
TRBV25-1	.	few	TRBJ2-3	TGTGCCAGCAGTGAATTAAGGGGGAGCCCGCAGTATTTT	CASSELRGSPQYF
TRBV5-1	TRBD1	once	TRBJ2-2	TGCGCCAGCAGATTATCGGGACAGGCTACGAACACCGGGGAGCTGTTTTTT	CASRLSGQATNTGELFF
TRBV20-1	.	.	TRBJ2-5	TGCAGTGCTGAGAGAGTACTAGCTGAGACCCAGTACTTC	CSAERVLAETQYF
TRBV29-1	.	few	TRBJ1-1	TGCAGCGTTGAACGAGACCCAGGGACTGAAGCTTTCTTT	CSVERDPGTEAFF
TRBV25-1	TRBD1	.	TRBJ2-5	TGTGCCAGCAGTGAATTCCCCGGACAGGGGGGAAACCAAGAGACCCAGTACTTC	CASSEFPGQGGNQETQYF
TRBV28	TRBD1	many	TRBJ2-7	TGTGCCAGCAGTCCCAGGACAGGGCGGGACGAGCAGTACTTC	CASSPRTGRDEQYF